This TCR beta chain was sequenced during a study of identical twins. Unique molecular identifiers were present on the cDNA, and a universal primer site came from template switching. TCRdb reprocessed the 5' RACE reads via MiXCR and lists one record per CDR3 protein. The repertoire includes 1.5 million to 2 million distinct CDR3 sequences, about 31% of them detected once, and more than 0.25% sits in the top ten. This clonotype was observed a handful of times. This CDR3 spans 13 amino acids. Germline V CDR1 and CDR2: DFQATT, SNEGSKA (reference sequence). V was shortened by 2 bases and J by 1 base, with 9 bases between the two germline ends.

J is TRBJ2-7 and V is TRBV20-1; D ambiguous. Sequenced input: cord blood. This receptor was identified in a newborn girl in good health. CDR3 sequence: CSARRPPSYEQYF. DNA of the CDR3: TGCAGTGCTAGAAGGCCACCTTCCTACGAGCAGTACTTC.